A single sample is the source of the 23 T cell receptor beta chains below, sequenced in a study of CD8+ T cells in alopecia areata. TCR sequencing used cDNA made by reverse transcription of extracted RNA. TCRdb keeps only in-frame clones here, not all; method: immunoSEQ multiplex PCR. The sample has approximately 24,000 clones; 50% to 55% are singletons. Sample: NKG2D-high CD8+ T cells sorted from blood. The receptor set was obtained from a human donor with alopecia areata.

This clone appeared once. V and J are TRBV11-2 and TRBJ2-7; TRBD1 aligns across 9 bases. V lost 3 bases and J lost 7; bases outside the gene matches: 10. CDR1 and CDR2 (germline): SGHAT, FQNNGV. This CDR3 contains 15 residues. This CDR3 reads CASSFGTGPSWEQYF. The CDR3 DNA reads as TGTGCCAGCAGCTTCGGGACAGGGCCATCTTGGGAGCAGTACTTC.

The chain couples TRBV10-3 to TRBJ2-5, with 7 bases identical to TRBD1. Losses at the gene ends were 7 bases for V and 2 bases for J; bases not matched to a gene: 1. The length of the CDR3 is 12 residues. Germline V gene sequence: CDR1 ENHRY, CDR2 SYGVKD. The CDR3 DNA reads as TGTGCCATCATGGACAGGCAAGAGACCCAGTACTTC. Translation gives CAIMDRQETQYF.

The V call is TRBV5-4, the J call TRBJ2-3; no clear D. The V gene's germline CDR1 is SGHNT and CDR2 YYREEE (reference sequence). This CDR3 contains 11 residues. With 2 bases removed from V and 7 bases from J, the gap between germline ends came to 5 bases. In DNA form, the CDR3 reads TGTGCCAGCAGCTTCGGCAATACGCAGTATTTT. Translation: CASSFGNTQYF.

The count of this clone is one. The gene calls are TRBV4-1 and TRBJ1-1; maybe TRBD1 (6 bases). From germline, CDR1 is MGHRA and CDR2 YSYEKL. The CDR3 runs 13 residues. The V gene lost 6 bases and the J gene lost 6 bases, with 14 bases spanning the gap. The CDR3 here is CASSQQGVAEAFF. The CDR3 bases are TGCGCCAGCAGTCAACAGGGCGTCGCTGAAGCTTTCTTT.

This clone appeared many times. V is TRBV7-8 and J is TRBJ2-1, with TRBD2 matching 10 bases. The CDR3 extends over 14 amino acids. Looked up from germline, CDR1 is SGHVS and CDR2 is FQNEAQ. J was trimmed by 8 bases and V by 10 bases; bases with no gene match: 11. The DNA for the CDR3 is TGTGCCACCCAAGGGCAGCGGGAGGGCGATGAGCAGTTCTTC. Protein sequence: CATQGQREGDEQFF.

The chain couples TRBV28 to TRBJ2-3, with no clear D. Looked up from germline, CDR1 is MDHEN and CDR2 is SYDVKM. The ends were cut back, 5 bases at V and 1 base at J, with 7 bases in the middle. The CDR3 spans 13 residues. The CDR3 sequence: CASSGLGTDTQYF. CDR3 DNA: TGTGCCAGCAGTGGGCTGGGCACAGATACGCAGTATTTT.

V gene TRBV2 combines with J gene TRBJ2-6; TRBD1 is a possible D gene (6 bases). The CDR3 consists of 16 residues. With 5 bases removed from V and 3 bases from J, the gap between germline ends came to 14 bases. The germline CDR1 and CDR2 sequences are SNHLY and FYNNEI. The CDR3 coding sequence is TGTGCCAGCAGTCTAACAGGGTTGGGTGGGGCCAACGTCCTGACTTTC. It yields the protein CASSLTGLGGANVLTF.

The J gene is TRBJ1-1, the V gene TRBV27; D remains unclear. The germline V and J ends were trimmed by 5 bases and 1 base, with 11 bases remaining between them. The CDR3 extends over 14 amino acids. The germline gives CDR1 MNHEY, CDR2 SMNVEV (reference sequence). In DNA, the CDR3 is TGTGCCAGCAGTAGGCCCAACCAGAACACTGAAGCTTTCTTT. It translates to CASSRPNQNTEAFF.

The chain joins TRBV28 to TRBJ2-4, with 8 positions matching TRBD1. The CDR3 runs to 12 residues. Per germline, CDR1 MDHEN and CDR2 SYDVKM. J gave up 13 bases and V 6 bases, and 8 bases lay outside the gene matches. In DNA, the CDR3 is TGTGCCAGCAGAGGTGGGGGGACAGGACAGTACTTC. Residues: CASRGGGTGQYF.

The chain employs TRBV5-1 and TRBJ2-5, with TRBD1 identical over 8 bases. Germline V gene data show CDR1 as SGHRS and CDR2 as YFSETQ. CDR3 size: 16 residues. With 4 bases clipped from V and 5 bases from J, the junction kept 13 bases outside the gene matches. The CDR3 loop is CASSPVGSRGRETQYF. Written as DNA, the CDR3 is TGCGCCAGCAGCCCGGTAGGGTCCAGGGGGCGTGAGACCCAGTACTTC.

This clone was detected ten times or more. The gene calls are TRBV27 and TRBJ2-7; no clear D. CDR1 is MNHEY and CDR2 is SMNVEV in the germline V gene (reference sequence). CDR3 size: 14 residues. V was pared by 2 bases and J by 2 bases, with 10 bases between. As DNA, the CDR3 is TGTGCCAGCAGTTTAGGAACTGCGGCCTACGAGCAGTACTTC. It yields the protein CASSLGTAAYEQYF.

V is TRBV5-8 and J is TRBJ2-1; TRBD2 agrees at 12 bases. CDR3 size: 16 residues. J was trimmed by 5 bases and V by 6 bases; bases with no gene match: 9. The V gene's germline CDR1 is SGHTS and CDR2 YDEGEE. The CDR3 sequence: CASTHIRTSGNNEQFF. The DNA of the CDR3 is TGTGCCAGCACCCACATAAGGACTAGCGGGAACAATGAGCAGTTCTTC.

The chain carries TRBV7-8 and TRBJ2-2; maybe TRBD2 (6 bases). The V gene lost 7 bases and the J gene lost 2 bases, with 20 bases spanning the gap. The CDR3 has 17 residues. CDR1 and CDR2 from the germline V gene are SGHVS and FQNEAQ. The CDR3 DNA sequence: TGTGCCAGCAACCTTATGCGCGGGGTCCCAAACACCGGGGAGCTGTTTTTT. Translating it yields CASNLMRGVPNTGELFF.

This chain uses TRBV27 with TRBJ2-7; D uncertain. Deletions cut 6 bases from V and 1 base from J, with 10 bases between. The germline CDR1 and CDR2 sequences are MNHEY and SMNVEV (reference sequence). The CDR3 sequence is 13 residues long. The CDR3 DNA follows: TGTGCCAGCAGCCATGGGTCGTCCTACGAGCAGTACTTC. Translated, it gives CASSHGSSYEQYF.

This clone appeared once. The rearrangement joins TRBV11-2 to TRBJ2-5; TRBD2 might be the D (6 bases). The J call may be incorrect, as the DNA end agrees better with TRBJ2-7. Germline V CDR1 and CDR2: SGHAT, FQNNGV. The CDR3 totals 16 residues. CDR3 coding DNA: TGTGCCAGCAGTCCCATCGGGGGAGAGGCGGGCTACGAGCAGTACTTC. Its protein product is CASSPIGGEAGYEQYF.

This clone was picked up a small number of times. The CDR3 bases are TGTGCCAGTATGTCGGGACAGTCCTACGAGCAGTACTTC. Its protein product is CASMSGQSYEQYF. V and J are TRBV19 and TRBJ2-7; 7 bases line up with TRBD1. The germline gives CDR1 LNHDA, CDR2 SQIVND (reference sequence). The CDR3 runs to 13 residues. The V and J ends lost 7 bases and 1 base, in that order; junction bases with no gene match: 4.

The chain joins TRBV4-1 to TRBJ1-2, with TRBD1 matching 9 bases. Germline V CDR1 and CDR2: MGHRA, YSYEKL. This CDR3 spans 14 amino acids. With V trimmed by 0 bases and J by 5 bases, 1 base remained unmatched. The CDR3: CASSQEGTGYGYTF. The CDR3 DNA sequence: TGCGCCAGCAGCCAAGAAGGGACAGGGTATGGCTACACCTTC.

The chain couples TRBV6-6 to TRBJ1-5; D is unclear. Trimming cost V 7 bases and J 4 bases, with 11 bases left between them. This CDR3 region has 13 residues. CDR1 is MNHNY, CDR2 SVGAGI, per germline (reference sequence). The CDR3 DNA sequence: TGTGCCAGCATTGCAGTGCTAAATCAGCCCCAGCATTTT. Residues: CASIAVLNQPQHF.

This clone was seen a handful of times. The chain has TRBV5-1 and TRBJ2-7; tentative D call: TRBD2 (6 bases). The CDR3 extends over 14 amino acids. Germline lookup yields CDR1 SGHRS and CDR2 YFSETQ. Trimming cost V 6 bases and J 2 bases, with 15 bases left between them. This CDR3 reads CASTIGGGTYEQYF. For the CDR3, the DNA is TGCGCCAGCACTATAGGCGGAGGGACCTACGAGCAGTACTTC.

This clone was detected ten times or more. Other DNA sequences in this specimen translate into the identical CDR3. The CDR3 reads CASTRAGANVLTF. As DNA, the CDR3 is TGTGCCAGCACCAGAGCTGGGGCCAACGTCCTGACTTTC. The genes are TRBV2 and TRBJ2-6; D is ambiguous. The CDR3 extends over 13 amino acids. The V gene's germline CDR1 is SNHLY and CDR2 FYNNEI. With 7 bases removed from V and 2 bases from J, the gap between germline ends came to 6 bases.

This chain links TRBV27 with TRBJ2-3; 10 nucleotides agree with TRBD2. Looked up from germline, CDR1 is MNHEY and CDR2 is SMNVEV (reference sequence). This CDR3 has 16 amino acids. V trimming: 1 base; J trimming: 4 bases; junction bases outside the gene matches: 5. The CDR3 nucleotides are TGTGCCAGCAGTTTATGGGCTAGCGGGAGAGCAGATACGCAGTATTTT. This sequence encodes CASSLWASGRADTQYF.

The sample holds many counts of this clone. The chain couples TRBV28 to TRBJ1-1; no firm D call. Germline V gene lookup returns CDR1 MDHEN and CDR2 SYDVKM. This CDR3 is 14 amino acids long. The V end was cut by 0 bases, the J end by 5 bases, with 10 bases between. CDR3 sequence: CASSLWAARTEAFF. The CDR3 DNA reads TGTGCCAGCAGTTTATGGGCTGCTCGGACTGAAGCTTTCTTT. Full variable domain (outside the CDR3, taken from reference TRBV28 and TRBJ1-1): DVKVTQSSRYLVKRTGEKVFLECVQDMDHENMFWYRQDPGLGLRLIYFSYDVKMKEKGDIPEGYSVSREKKERFSLILESASTNQTSMYLCASSLWAARTEAFFGQGTRLTVV.

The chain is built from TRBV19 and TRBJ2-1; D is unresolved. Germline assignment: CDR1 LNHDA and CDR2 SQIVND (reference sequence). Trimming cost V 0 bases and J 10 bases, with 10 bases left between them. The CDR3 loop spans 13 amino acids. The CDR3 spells CASSIEGPREQFF. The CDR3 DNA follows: TGTGCCAGTAGTATAGAAGGCCCTAGGGAGCAGTTCTTC.